The 9 T cell receptor beta chains below all came from one sample that was sequenced in a study of T-cell memory formation after mild COVID-19. TCRdb used MiXCR to reprocess the 5' RACE reads, holding one entry per CDR3 protein. The sample holds 350,000 to 400,000 distinct CDR3 sequences, 21% seen once. The specimen was PBMCs or a T cell subset sorted from them (not recorded which). These receptors were collected from an adult woman who had mild COVID-19 (a few samples of this study predate the infection). Cell type and time point are not known.

The chain joins TRBV4-3 to TRBJ2-1, with 8 nucleotides matching TRBD2. Germline-derived CDR1 and CDR2 are LGHNA and YSLEER. V trimming: 0 bases; J trimming: 2 bases; junction bases outside the gene matches: 6. The CDR3 sequence is 17 residues long. CDR3 amino acids: CASSQEGAGGPYNEQFF. The CDR3 coding sequence is TGCGCCAGCAGCCAAGAGGGGGCGGGAGGCCCCTACAATGAGCAGTTCTTC.

This clonotype has more than one count but fewer than ten. This rearrangement joins TRBV7-2 to TRBJ2-6; 9 nucleotides align to TRBD1. V shed 5 bases, J shed 2 bases, and the junction held 13 bases outside the gene matches. The CDR3 runs 19 residues. Per the germline V gene, CDR1 is SGHTA and CDR2 is FQGNSA. Here the CDR3 DNA reads TGTGCCAGCAGCCAATTAGGACAGGGGACAGGAACTGGGGCCAACGTCCTGACTTTC. This translates into CASSQLGQGTGTGANVLTF.

The chain carries TRBV20-1 and TRBJ2-5, with TRBD2 matching over 10 bases. The junction had 11 bases not matched to a gene; V was cut back by 5 bases and J by 2 bases. Germline CDR1 is DFQATT and CDR2 is SNEGSKA (reference sequence). The CDR3 has 16 residues. Here the CDR3 reads CSAYVGTSGNQETQYF. CDR3 in DNA: TGCAGTGCTTACGTAGGCACTAGCGGGAATCAAGAGACCCAGTACTTC.

The chain uses TRBV6-5 and TRBJ2-1; D unresolved. The germline V gene has CDR1 MNHEY and CDR2 SVGAGI. The CDR3 has 11 residues. The CDR3 bases are TGTGCAACCTCACTTATTGATGAGCAGTTCTTC. It translates to CATSLIDEQFF.

This chain links TRBV4-2 with TRBJ2-7; D unclear. V gave up 1 base and J gave up 5 bases, with 12 bases separating them. The CDR3 runs 14 residues. Germline loops: CDR1 LGHNA, CDR2 YNFKEQ. The CDR3 region is CASSQAVRTHEQYF. DNA of the CDR3: TGTGCCAGCAGCCAAGCCGTCCGAACCCACGAGCAGTACTTC.

In its sample, this clonotype was seen a few times. V usage is TRBV18 and J usage is TRBJ2-7, with 10 bases fitting TRBD1. J lost 4 bases, V lost 0 bases, and 0 bases had no gene match. The germline gives CDR1 KGHSH, CDR2 LQKENI. This CDR3 is 14 amino acids long. The CDR3 DNA sequence: TGTGCCAGCTCACCACCGGACAGGGGGTACGAGCAGTACTTC. Protein product: CASSPPDRGYEQYF.

The rearrangement links TRBV7-8 to TRBJ1-1, with a weak D call TRBD1 (6 bases). The CDR3 extends over 13 amino acids. V lost 3 bases and J 6 bases, leaving 11 bases between the germline ends. Germline CDR1 SGHVS, CDR2 FQNEAQ. In DNA, the CDR3 is TGTGCCAGCAGCTTGGGCGGGACACCTGAAGCTTTCTTT. It translates to CASSLGGTPEAFF.

V and J are TRBV11-3 and TRBJ2-3; 14 nucleotides line up with TRBD2. The V gene end was trimmed by 4 bases and the J gene end by 0 bases; junction bases not matched to a gene: 9. The CDR3 runs to 19 residues. In germline, CDR1 is SGHNT, CDR2 YENEEA. CDR3 region: CASSSGLAGGGGSTDTQYF. CDR3 in DNA: TGTGCCAGCAGCTCAGGACTAGCGGGAGGAGGAGGCAGCACAGATACGCAGTATTTT.

The chain employs TRBV19 and TRBJ2-1; TRBD2 agrees at 8 bases. V lost 9 bases, J lost 2 bases, and 9 bases stayed unmatched. This CDR3 has 15 residues. CDR1 and CDR2 from the germline V gene are LNHDA and SQIVND (reference sequence). The CDR3: CARTAGGFPYNEQFF. CDR3 bases: TGTGCCAGGACCGCGGGGGGATTTCCCTACAATGAGCAGTTCTTC.